The sequence of this TCR beta chain was determined in a study of T cells expressing NK-cell markers. Study summary: Sequencing of TCR beta repertoires drew on sorted CD3+CD56+NKG2C+, CD3+CD56+NKG2C- and CD3+CD56-NKG2C+ T cells. HCMV serostatus: seven of eight sequenced donors positive, one negative. Overall study results and limits: More than five of the donors carried dominant NKG2C+ clonotypes that took up 1.0-7.0% of their CD8+ T cells.

UMI-tagged 5'RACE template switching yielded the TCR beta cDNA. TCRdb re-called the 5' RACE reads; every CDR3 protein appears as one record, without DNA. Its clone listing holds 200,000 to 300,000 distinct CDR3 sequences. The CDR3 has 16 residues. As for this clonotype: Antigen specificity is unknown.

The receptor comes from a woman aged 18 to 75 in good health. The chain couples TRBV12-3 or TRBV12-4 to TRBJ1-2; TCRdb calls TRBD1, which cannot be checked without DNA. Sample: blood T cells: a sorted CD56 or NKG2C T cell subset, CD4+ or CD8+ T cells, or bulk PBMC T cells (not recorded which). CDR3 region: CASSLGGAYLQYGYTF.